Sequencing of this TCR beta chain was carried out in a study of blood T cell repertoires in COVID-19. Study-level information: The origin of the acute and convalescent COVID-19 samples was the United States, Italy and Spain.

Trimming stripped 0 bases from V and 2 bases from J, with 23 bases between. CDR1 and CDR2 from the germline V gene are LGHNA and YSLEER. The CDR3 is 19 residues long. Sequencing was performed with immunoSEQ multiplex PCR; in TCRdb, only in-frame clones are kept and a portion is missing. The repertoire consists of under 450,000 clones, with 70% to 90% occurring once and the leading ten covering 1.3%. This clone was observed once. The receptor's source is a young man who had recovered from COVID-19. This chain links TRBV4-3 with TRBJ2-7; possible D gene TRBD2, 6 bases. The sample comprised PBMCs or T cells enriched from blood (not recorded which). CDR3 amino acids: CASSQETPTVGSGAYEQYF. In DNA form, the CDR3 reads TGCGCCAGCAGCCAAGAAACCCCCACCGTGGGGTCGGGGGCCTACGAGCAGTACTTC.